The clone carrying this TCR beta chain came up once. Its antigen is unknown. The sample belongs to a study of OX40 agonist ivuxolimab in advanced cancers. Study information: Partial response was recorded in three patients: one hepatocellular carcinoma and two cutaneous melanoma cases.

The length of the CDR3 is 12 residues. Germline assignment: CDR1 SGHRS and CDR2 YFSETQ. The V gene lost 4 bases and the J gene lost 2 bases, with 5 bases spanning the gap. Study conclusions and caveats: Low normalized T-cell clonal expansion also characterized some of the nonresponders. The average count of expanded clones was higher among CD8+ T cells than among CD4+.

Only in-frame clones appear in the TCRdb table, and some are missing; sequencing was by immunoSEQ multiplex PCR. The data show 60,000 to 80,000 clones, roughly 89% seen once. The material sequenced was CD4+ or CD8+ T cells sorted from blood, taken in a trial of the OX40 agonist ivuxolimab. The J gene is TRBJ2-3, the V gene TRBV5-1; D remains unclear. This TCR was sampled from an adult with an advanced solid tumor such as melanoma, head and neck, liver or kidney cancer. In DNA form, the CDR3 reads TGCGCCAGCAGCCTTTACACAGATACGCAGTATTTT. Its translation: CASSLYTDTQYF.